This TCR beta chain was recorded in a study of shared clonotypes between healthy human individuals. Researchers partitioned CD4+ cells into CD45RA+ naive and CD45RA-negative memory subsets. Study-level findings and limits: The study found roughly 5% of naive CD4 clonotypes shared across a few donors.

Repertoires were generated with immunoSEQ multiplex PCR, while TCRdb's copy carries only in-frame clones and drops some. Here the sample spans hundreds of thousands of clones, 72% being singletons. Details on this clone: Its antigen is currently unknown.

The germline V gene encodes CDR1 MNHNY and CDR2 SVGAGI (reference sequence). The length of the CDR3 is 14 residues. The ends lost 5 bases at V and 5 bases at J; junction bases unmatched: 5. Input material: memory CD4+ T cells sorted from blood. The subset here: CD45RA-negative fraction. The J gene is TRBJ2-7, the V gene TRBV6-6, with 11 bases identical to TRBD1. The source is a woman aged 25 to 39 in good health. CDR3 loop: CASSDGQGADEQYF. The CDR3 DNA sequence: TGTGCCAGCAGTGACGGACAGGGGGCCGACGAGCAGTACTTC.